This T cell receptor (beta chain) originates from a study of blood T cell repertoires in COVID-19. Method: immunoSEQ multiplex PCR; TCRdb's copy keeps in-frame clones and lacks some. The sample has about 40,000 clones, around nine tenths seen once. About this clone itself: Other nucleotide sequences from this sample produce the same CDR3.

There are 14 residues in the CDR3. V trimming: 0 bases; J trimming: 5 bases; junction bases outside the gene matches: 1. Germline V gene data show CDR1 as WNHNN and CDR2 as SYGVQD (reference sequence). The material sequenced was peripheral blood. This chain joins TRBV10-1 and TRBJ2-1; TRBD2 agrees at 7 bases. The sequence was obtained from a man in his sixties with active COVID-19. The CDR3 bases are TGCGCCAGCAGTGAGTCTGGGAGGGACAATGAGCAGTTCTTC. This sequence encodes CASSESGRDNEQFF.